This TCR beta chain is from a study of CD8 T cells in Susac syndrome. Overall study results and limits: The study's TCR sequencing and HLA analysis covered a relatively small number of individuals, and the study acknowledged this.

The CDR3 runs 18 residues. Trimming took 5 bases from V and 1 from J, leaving 21 bases between them. The germline CDR1 and CDR2 sequences are SEHNR and FQNEAQ (reference sequence). Peripheral blood CD8+ and CD4+ T cells were profiled by TCR beta sequencing. Negative isolation was used for CD8+ and CD4+ T cells, and FACS enrichment was applied to TEMRA cells. RNA, at about 0.45 to 1 ug, was reverse transcribed with random hexamers. Across 54 Vbeta and 13 Jbeta, immunoSEQ multiplex PCR amplified TCR beta CDR3. TCRdb processed the immunoSEQ multiplex PCR reads anew with MiXCR; each CDR3 protein has one entry. The top ten clones hold 0.15% to 0.2% of a sample with about 180,000 distinct CDR3 sequences, approximately 95% of them seen once. As to this clonotype: Its antigen is as yet unknown.

The rearrangement links TRBV7-9 to TRBJ2-4, with a weak D call TRBD2 (7 bases). This clonotype was sampled from a human donor with multiple sclerosis. Sequenced sample: CD8+ T cells from PBMCs. Here the CDR3 DNA reads TGTGCCAGCAGCGGAGATACAGGGAGGGGAAAGGCCAAAAACATTCAGTACTTC. Its translation: CASSGDTGRGKAKNIQYF.